The clone carrying this T cell receptor beta chain was seen a few times. The germline V gene has CDR1 SEHNR and CDR2 FQNEAQ (reference sequence). The CDR3 has 17 amino acids. The trim removed 9 bases at V and 8 bases at J, leaving 17 bases unmatched. These data belong to a study of blood T cells in healthy people across ages. Sample-barcoded 5' priming and a J-beta primer mix drove a second PCR of about 6 to 12 cycles. Via MiXCR, TCRdb re-called the 5' RACE reads, giving one row per CDR3 protein. The data show 650,000 to 1,000,000 distinct CDR3 sequences, approximately 35% seen once. Sequenced input: blood. The TCR comes from a man aged 18 to 29 in good health. This sequence joins TRBV7-9 and TRBJ2-1; 12 nucleotides align to TRBD1. The CDR3 DNA reads as TGTGCCAGTAAACCTTATCACGGGACAGGGGGCACGGATGAGCAGTTCTTC. Protein: CASKPYHGTGGTDEQFF.